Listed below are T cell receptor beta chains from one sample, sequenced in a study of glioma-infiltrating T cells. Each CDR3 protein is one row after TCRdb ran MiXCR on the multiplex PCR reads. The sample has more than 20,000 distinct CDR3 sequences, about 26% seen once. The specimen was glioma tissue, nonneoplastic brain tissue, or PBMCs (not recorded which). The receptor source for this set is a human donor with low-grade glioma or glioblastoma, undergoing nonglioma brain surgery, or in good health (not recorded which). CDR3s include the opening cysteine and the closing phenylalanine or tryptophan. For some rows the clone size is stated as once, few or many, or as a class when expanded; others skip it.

CDR3 protein: CSVEDLLAENYNEQFF; clone size: -; V gene: TRBV29-1; J gene: TRBJ2-1
CDR3 protein: CASSLYTGANEKLFF; clone size: -; V gene: TRBV3-1; J gene: TRBJ1-4
CDR3 protein: CARSLSGVQPQHF; clone size: few; V gene: TRBV7-2; J gene: TRBJ1-5
CDR3 protein: CASSLDRRSTEKLFF; clone size: -; V gene: TRBV11-2; J gene: TRBJ1-4
CDR3 protein: CASSQGAQTEAFF; clone size: -; V gene: TRBV5-1; J gene: TRBJ1-1
CDR3 protein: CASTPGRNYNEQFF; clone size: many; V gene: TRBV27; J gene: TRBJ2-1
CDR3 protein: CASSLGGPAGASTDTQYF; clone size: -; V gene: TRBV7-9; J gene: TRBJ2-3
CDR3 protein: CARSLRPRDSSYNEQFF; clone size: -; V gene: TRBV7-6; J gene: TRBJ2-1
CDR3 protein: CASSPVGDQPQHF; clone size: many; V gene: TRBV18; J gene: TRBJ1-5
CDR3 protein: CSAVDRSLPKGYTF; clone size: many; V gene: TRBV20-1; J gene: TRBJ1-2
CDR3 protein: CASSRGYYEQYF; clone size: few; V gene: TRBV12-3/TRBV12-4; J gene: TRBJ2-7
CDR3 protein: CASSQGGGFSGANVLTF; clone size: few; V gene: TRBV4-1; J gene: TRBJ2-6
CDR3 protein: CSAADSQTAAGYGYTF; clone size: many; V gene: TRBV20-1; J gene: TRBJ1-2
CDR3 protein: CASSTEGQGRDTQYF; clone size: many; V gene: TRBV19; J gene: TRBJ2-3
CDR3 protein: CASSLSGQNYEQYF; clone size: -; V gene: TRBV9; J gene: TRBJ2-7
CDR3 protein: CASNPGNTEAFF; clone size: many; V gene: TRBV6-1; J gene: TRBJ1-1
CDR3 protein: CASSPVGQGASYGYTF; clone size: many; V gene: TRBV7-9; J gene: TRBJ1-2
CDR3 protein: CVSIPLRDTSYEQYF; clone size: many; V gene: TRBV6-1; J gene: TRBJ2-7
CDR3 protein: CSASAGNRGANEKLFF; clone size: few; V gene: TRBV20-1; J gene: TRBJ1-4
CDR3 protein: CASSLKRTSDTQYF; clone size: many; V gene: TRBV7-2; J gene: TRBJ2-3
CDR3 protein: CASSFGFGQPQHF; clone size: many; V gene: TRBV12-3/TRBV12-4; J gene: TRBJ1-5
CDR3 protein: CSARGYTEAFF; clone size: medium-sized; V gene: TRBV20-1; J gene: TRBJ1-1
CDR3 protein: CASSFSGTTYGYTF; clone size: -; V gene: TRBV7-9; J gene: TRBJ1-2
CDR3 protein: CSATSWGGTDTQYF; clone size: many; V gene: TRBV20-1; J gene: TRBJ2-3
CDR3 protein: CSALLPTGNEQFF; clone size: few; V gene: TRBV20-1; J gene: TRBJ2-1
CDR3 protein: CASSQQTSIGSYYEQYF; clone size: many; V gene: TRBV4-2; J gene: TRBJ2-7
CDR3 protein: CASRETPGGPGDNEQFF; clone size: many; V gene: TRBV28; J gene: TRBJ2-1